The rows below give T cell receptor beta chains drawn from one sample of a study of vaccination and CD4 T cells after COVID-19. In TCRdb, the PCR reads were re-called with MiXCR into one record per CDR3 protein. The table includes fewer than 30,000 distinct CDR3 sequences, around 50% detected once. For these TCRs, the target antigens are not known. The sequencing here drew on CD4+ T cells from blood, cultured in vitro, taken before SARS-CoV-2 vaccination. The origin of the receptors is a human donor who received a COVID-19 vaccine. The CDR3 runs from the conserved cysteine through the conserved F or W. The D gene is left open where the match is weak. Clone size appears in some rows only: once, few, many, or a class for an expanded clone.

d_call: TRBD2
v_call: TRBV7-2
j_call: TRBJ2-4
clone_size: -
cdr3_aa: CASSPRSGEGWYF
cdr3_nt: TGTGCCAGCAGCCCCCGAAGCGGGGAGGGCTGGTACTTC

d_call: TRBD2
v_call: TRBV7-2
j_call: TRBJ2-5
clone_size: -
cdr3_aa: CASSLVPSGGSRGETQYF
cdr3_nt: TGTGCCAGCAGCTTAGTTCCTAGCGGGGGCTCTAGAGGGGAGACCCAGTACTTC

d_call: TRBD1
v_call: TRBV6-2/TRBV6-3
j_call: TRBJ2-4
clone_size: few
cdr3_aa: CASSTAGTGYNIQYF
cdr3_nt: TGTGCCAGCAGTACCGCCGGGACAGGGTACAACATTCAGTACTTC

d_call: -
v_call: TRBV4-2
j_call: TRBJ1-1
clone_size: -
cdr3_aa: CASSQVPEGRSEAFF
cdr3_nt: TGTGCCAGCAGCCAAGTACCCGAGGGTCGGTCTGAAGCTTTCTTT

d_call: TRBD2
v_call: TRBV6-4
j_call: TRBJ2-3
clone_size: -
cdr3_aa: CASSSQDSGATDTQYF
cdr3_nt: TGTGCCAGCAGCTCGCAGGATAGCGGGGCCACAGATACGCAGTATTTT

d_call: TRBD1
v_call: TRBV6-2/TRBV6-3
j_call: TRBJ1-6
clone_size: -
cdr3_aa: CASSPRDRRSPLHF
cdr3_nt: TGTGCCAGCAGCCCGAGGGACAGGAGATCACCCCTCCACTTT

d_call: TRBD1
v_call: TRBV11-2
j_call: TRBJ1-6
clone_size: -
cdr3_aa: CASSELGQGGIYESSYNSPLHF
cdr3_nt: TGTGCCAGCAGCGAGCTAGGACAGGGGGGAATCTATGAGAGCTCCTATAATTCACCCCTCCACTTT

d_call: -
v_call: TRBV5-1
j_call: TRBJ2-7
clone_size: few
cdr3_aa: CASSLGVQRYEQYF
cdr3_nt: TGCGCCAGCAGCTTGGGCGTCCAACGGTACGAGCAGTACTTC

d_call: -
v_call: TRBV7-9
j_call: TRBJ1-2
clone_size: -
cdr3_aa: CASSLDRTEIYGYTF
cdr3_nt: TGTGCCAGCAGCTTAGATAGGACAGAGATCTATGGCTACACCTTC

d_call: TRBD2
v_call: TRBV6-4
j_call: TRBJ2-1
clone_size: -
cdr3_aa: CASSDTAGGPYNEQFF
cdr3_nt: TGTGCCAGCAGTGATACAGCGGGGGGGCCCTACAATGAGCAGTTCTTC

d_call: -
v_call: TRBV11-2
j_call: TRBJ2-7
clone_size: few
cdr3_aa: CASSPWTDYEQYF
cdr3_nt: TGTGCCAGCAGCCCGTGGACAGACTACGAGCAGTACTTC

d_call: TRBD2
v_call: TRBV7-2
j_call: TRBJ2-7
clone_size: -
cdr3_aa: CASSLVGGTSGPYEQYF
cdr3_nt: TGTGCCAGCAGCTTAGTCGGGGGGACTAGCGGACCCTACGAGCAGTACTTC

d_call: -
v_call: TRBV7-9
j_call: TRBJ2-1
clone_size: -
cdr3_aa: CASSPRGGWDSYNEQFF
cdr3_nt: TGTGCCAGCAGCCCCAGGGGAGGGTGGGACTCCTACAATGAGCAGTTCTTC

d_call: -
v_call: TRBV9
j_call: TRBJ2-5
clone_size: -
cdr3_aa: CASSLGYGVETQYF
cdr3_nt: TGTGCCAGCAGCCTCGGCTACGGGGTAGAGACCCAGTACTTC

d_call: -
v_call: TRBV11-3
j_call: TRBJ1-1
clone_size: -
cdr3_aa: CASSFPPGYRAFF
cdr3_nt: TGTGCCAGCAGCTTCCCCCCGGGTTACAGGGCTTTCTTT

d_call: -
v_call: TRBV19
j_call: TRBJ1-2
clone_size: -
cdr3_aa: CASSMQEPYGYTF
cdr3_nt: TGTGCCAGTAGTATGCAGGAGCCCTATGGCTACACCTTC

d_call: -
v_call: TRBV24-1
j_call: TRBJ2-3
clone_size: -
cdr3_aa: CATSMGGSTDTQYF
cdr3_nt: TGTGCCACGTCCATGGGGGGCAGCACAGATACGCAGTATTTT

d_call: -
v_call: TRBV27
j_call: TRBJ2-7
clone_size: -
cdr3_aa: CASRRGGYTSSYEQYF
cdr3_nt: TGTGCCAGCAGAAGGGGGGGCTATACGAGCTCCTACGAGCAGTACTTC

d_call: -
v_call: TRBV6-1
j_call: TRBJ1-1
clone_size: few
cdr3_aa: CASRTVGEAFF
cdr3_nt: TGTGCCAGCAGGACAGTTGGTGAAGCTTTCTTT

d_call: -
v_call: TRBV7-2
j_call: TRBJ2-7
clone_size: once
cdr3_aa: CASRSGTSKEQYF
cdr3_nt: TGTGCCAGCAGGTCCGGGACCTCGAAGGAGCAGTACTTC

d_call: -
v_call: TRBV11-3
j_call: TRBJ2-7
clone_size: -
cdr3_aa: CASSSTRGSYEQYF
cdr3_nt: TGTGCCAGCAGCTCCACCAGGGGATCCTACGAGCAGTACTTC

d_call: -
v_call: TRBV2
j_call: TRBJ1-2
clone_size: few
cdr3_aa: CASMRNTGNYGYTF
cdr3_nt: TGTGCCAGCATGAGAAATACAGGGAACTATGGCTACACCTTC

d_call: -
v_call: TRBV5-4
j_call: TRBJ1-6
clone_size: -
cdr3_aa: CASSAFQGNSPLHF
cdr3_nt: TGTGCCAGCAGCGCCTTCCAGGGAAATTCACCCCTCCACTTT

d_call: -
v_call: TRBV20-1
j_call: TRBJ2-3
clone_size: -
cdr3_aa: CSPRHVPDTQYF
cdr3_nt: TGCAGTCCCCGGCATGTCCCAGATACGCAGTATTTT

d_call: -
v_call: TRBV12-3/TRBV12-4
j_call: TRBJ2-5
clone_size: -
cdr3_aa: CASSPGTLKETQYF
cdr3_nt: TGTGCCAGCAGTCCCGGGACCCTGAAAGAGACCCAATACTTC

d_call: -
v_call: TRBV12-3/TRBV12-4
j_call: TRBJ1-2
clone_size: -
cdr3_aa: CASSPYRLTNYGYTF
cdr3_nt: TGTGCCAGCAGCCCGTACAGGCTTACTAACTATGGCTACACCTTC

d_call: TRBD2
v_call: TRBV20-1
j_call: TRBJ2-5
clone_size: -
cdr3_aa: CSAWTSGQETQYF
cdr3_nt: TGCAGTGCATGGACTAGCGGGCAAGAGACCCAGTACTTC

d_call: -
v_call: TRBV6-1
j_call: TRBJ2-3
clone_size: few
cdr3_aa: CASSELVSGSTDTQYF
cdr3_nt: TGTGCCAGCAGTGAATTGGTTAGCGGTTCCACAGATACGCAGTATTTT

d_call: TRBD1
v_call: TRBV5-1
j_call: TRBJ1-2
clone_size: -
cdr3_aa: CASRETGGEGYTF
cdr3_nt: TGCGCCAGCAGAGAAACAGGGGGCGAGGGCTACACCTTC

d_call: -
v_call: TRBV6-2/TRBV6-3
j_call: TRBJ1-1
clone_size: -
cdr3_aa: CASSYPPRQEAFF
cdr3_nt: TGTGCCAGCAGTTACCCCCCCCGACAGGAAGCTTTCTTT

d_call: -
v_call: TRBV11-3
j_call: TRBJ2-7
clone_size: -
cdr3_aa: CASSRRTSYEQYF
cdr3_nt: TGTGCCAGCAGCCGACGGACCTCCTACGAGCAGTACTTC

d_call: TRBD1
v_call: TRBV19
j_call: TRBJ1-6
clone_size: -
cdr3_aa: CASSIGKQTGGRGSPLHF
cdr3_nt: TGTGCCAGTAGTATCGGAAAGCAAACAGGGGGCAGAGGTTCACCCCTCCACTTT

d_call: -
v_call: TRBV14
j_call: TRBJ1-4
clone_size: -
cdr3_aa: CASSQENMKKEKLFF
cdr3_nt: TGTGCCAGCAGCCAAGAAAACATGAAAAAGGAAAAACTGTTTTTT

d_call: TRBD2
v_call: TRBV10-1
j_call: TRBJ2-5
clone_size: few
cdr3_aa: CASSATSGGQETQYF
cdr3_nt: TGCGCCAGCAGTGCTACTAGCGGGGGGCAAGAGACCCAGTACTTC

d_call: -
v_call: TRBV30
j_call: TRBJ2-2
clone_size: -
cdr3_aa: CAWSRVNTGELFF
cdr3_nt: TGTGCCTGGAGTAGAGTGAACACCGGGGAGCTGTTTTTT

d_call: -
v_call: TRBV7-9
j_call: TRBJ2-2
clone_size: few
cdr3_aa: CASSLTAVSTGELFF
cdr3_nt: TGTGCCAGCAGCTTAACCGCCGTGAGCACCGGGGAGCTGTTTTTT